Listed here are 21 T cell receptor beta chains from one sample, sequenced in a study of shared clonotypes between healthy human individuals. The table came from immunoSEQ multiplex PCR; TCRdb's copy has only in-frame clones and leaves some out. Of about 2.2 million clones listed, 85% to 95% are singletons. CD45RO-negative, CCR7-selected cells formed the naive CD8 fraction, which excluded terminally differentiated effector memory CD45RA+ cells. Sequenced material: naive CD8+ T cells from PBMCs. These TCRs come from a man aged 18 to 30 in good health. Some clones in this sample may be carry-over from other donors' samples.

The chain carries TRBV6-4 and TRBJ2-5; D unclear. V was cut by 3 bases and J by 0 bases, with 5 bases left in between. Per the germline V gene, CDR1 is MRHNA and CDR2 is SNTAGT. This CDR3 region has 13 residues. CDR3 nucleotide sequence: TGTGCCAGCAGTGAAATGGACCAAGAGACCCAGTACTTC. Its translation is CASSEMDQETQYF.

The chain joins TRBV27 to TRBJ2-5; 8 bases line up with TRBD2. Germline loops: CDR1 MNHEY, CDR2 SMNVEV (reference sequence). The CDR3 is 15 residues long. With V trimmed by 3 bases and J by 5 bases, 8 bases remained unmatched. In nucleotides, the CDR3 is TGTGCCAGCAGTTTTCGCGGGGGGTATTGGGAGACCCAGTACTTC. Translated, it gives CASSFRGGYWETQYF.

In this sample, this clone turned up once. The chain combines TRBV27 with TRBJ2-7, with D maybe TRBD2 (6 bases). The V gene lost 1 base and the J gene lost 6 bases, with 13 bases spanning the gap. The CDR3 spans 14 residues. CDR1 MNHEY and CDR2 SMNVEV come from the germline V gene (reference sequence). The CDR3 coding sequence is TGTGCCAGCAGTTTATTCGGGCAGGGAGGCGAGCAGTACTTC. Residues: CASSLFGQGGEQYF.

The rearrangement joins TRBV25-1 to TRBJ2-7, with D maybe TRBD1 (6 bases). The CDR3 has 14 residues. The germline gives CDR1 MGHDK, CDR2 SYGVNS. Trimming stripped 4 bases from V and 2 bases from J, with 12 bases between. In DNA, the CDR3 is TGTGCCAGCAGTGTCTTCAGGGGCACCTACGAGCAGTACTTC. Protein product: CASSVFRGTYEQYF.

This clone was observed a handful of times. The rearrangement links TRBV7-9 to TRBJ2-2; weak D call: TRBD1 (5 bases). The CDR3 totals 15 residues. V gave up 2 bases and J gave up 1 base, with 8 bases separating them. Germline V gene data show CDR1 as SEHNR and CDR2 as FQNEAQ (reference sequence). CDR3 region: CASSLQGWNTGELFF. CDR3 bases: TGTGCCAGCAGCTTACAGGGTTGGAACACCGGGGAGCTGTTTTTT.

The V and J genes are TRBV6-1 and TRBJ2-1; D gene ambiguous. The CDR3 length is 13 residues. Trimming removed 0 bases at V and 7 bases at J, with 7 bases between. Germline CDR1 MNHNS, CDR2 SASEGT. The CDR3 DNA reads TGTGCCAGCAGTGAAGCGGTACGGAATGAGCAGTTCTTC. Translated: CASSEAVRNEQFF.

This chain joins TRBV11-2 and TRBJ2-7; 8 bases line up with TRBD2. Germline CDR1 SGHAT, CDR2 FQNNGV. The V and J ends lost 5 bases and 3 bases, in that order; junction bases with no gene match: 15. The CDR3 totals 17 residues. As DNA, the CDR3 is TGTGCCAGCAGCCCCGCCGAGTTTGGTAGCGGGATCTACGAGCAGTACTTC. It is translated as CASSPAEFGSGIYEQYF.

V and J are TRBV10-3 and TRBJ2-7; D gene ambiguous. V shed 4 bases and J shed 3 bases, with 16 bases lying between them. The germline CDR1 and CDR2 sequences are ENHRY and SYGVKD. The CDR3 is made up of 15 amino acids. The CDR3 DNA reads as TGTGCCATCAGTGTGAGAATCACGGGTGACTACGAGCAGTACTTC. Amino acid sequence: CAISVRITGDYEQYF.

Turning to this clone: The sample contains more than one DNA sequence encoding this CDR3. This sequence joins TRBV6-5 and TRBJ1-1; D may be TRBD1 (5 bases). The CDR3 runs 14 residues. The V and J ends lost 4 bases and 1 base respectively, with 10 bases between them. The germline CDR1 and CDR2 sequences are MNHEY and SVGAGI. CDR3 in amino acids: CASSSTGGNTEAFF. CDR3 DNA: TGTGCCAGCAGTTCAACAGGCGGGAACACTGAAGCTTTCTTT.

The chain couples TRBV29-1 to TRBJ1-2; weak D call: TRBD1 (6 bases). The CDR3 totals 13 residues. CDR1 and CDR2 (germline): SQVTM, ANQGSEA. V lost 7 bases, J lost 4 bases, and 16 bases lay in between. The CDR3 DNA sequence: TGCAGCGCCCTGGGCAGGGGCTTCTATGGCTACACCTTC. Translating gives CSALGRGFYGYTF.

This clone was counted a few times. The DNA of the CDR3 is TGCAGCGTTGGAGGAGGGACAGGACGAGTGCACGAGCAGTACTTC. As protein: CSVGGGTGRVHEQYF. This chain uses TRBV29-1 with TRBJ2-7; the match to TRBD1 covers 8 bases. V shed 4 bases, J shed 5 bases, and the junction held 13 bases outside the gene matches. The CDR3 has 15 residues. Germline V gene sequence: CDR1 SQVTM, CDR2 ANQGSEA.

The CDR3 loop reads CATVGGSTYEQYF. The CDR3 DNA reads as TGTGCCACCGTAGGGGGAAGTACCTACGAGCAGTACTTC. The chain employs TRBV2 and TRBJ2-7; TRBD1 is a possible D gene (6 bases). CDR3 size: 13 residues. The germline V gene encodes CDR1 SNHLY and CDR2 FYNNEI. Trimming took off 10 bases at V and 2 bases at J, with 15 bases between the two ends.

The J gene is TRBJ2-7, the V gene TRBV19, with a weak D call TRBD2 (6 bases). The CDR3 loop spans 13 amino acids. Germline values: CDR1 LNHDA, CDR2 SQIVND (reference sequence). Trimming shortened V by 8 bases and J by 3 bases, and 14 bases separated the two germline ends. CDR3 residues: CASGPQGLYEQYF. The CDR3 DNA reads as TGTGCCAGTGGACCTCAGGGACTCTACGAGCAGTACTTC.

The chain combines TRBV9 with TRBJ2-5; 14 bases map to TRBD2. In germline, CDR1 is SGDLS, CDR2 YYNGEE. This CDR3 is built from 19 residues. Trimming at V came to 5 bases and at J to 5 bases, leaving 17 bases not matched to a gene. The CDR3 sequence is CASSRRLAGGPEVVETQYF. In DNA form, the CDR3 reads TGTGCCAGCAGTCGTCGACTAGCGGGAGGGCCTGAGGTGGTGGAGACCCAGTACTTC.

J is TRBJ1-2 and V is TRBV28, with no clear D. Trimming stripped 6 bases from V and 6 bases from J, with 14 bases between. The CDR3 is 13 residues long. Germline V gives CDR1 MDHEN, CDR2 SYDVKM. CDR3 amino acids: CASSQIRGDGYTF. In DNA, the CDR3 is TGTGCCAGCAGCCAAATACGGGGAGATGGCTACACCTTC.

The chain employs TRBV25-1 and TRBJ2-2, with TRBD1 matching 12 bases. Germline values: CDR1 MGHDK, CDR2 SYGVNS. V lost 6 bases to trimming and J lost 6 bases; unmatched junction nucleotides: 8. This CDR3 region has 16 residues. The CDR3 protein is CASRPLGQGASGELFF. The CDR3 bases are TGTGCCAGCAGGCCCCTGGGACAGGGGGCATCCGGGGAGCTGTTTTTT.

Comment on this clone: Other nucleotide sequences in the sample specify the same CDR3. The J gene is TRBJ2-7, the V gene TRBV27, with D possibly TRBD2 on 7 matching bases. Germline CDR1 is MNHEY and CDR2 is SMNVEV (reference sequence). Deletions cut 6 bases from V and 4 bases from J, with 16 bases between. The CDR3 is made up of 14 amino acids. CDR3 nucleotides: TGTGCCAGCAGCCCAAGAGGGGGGGCTTACGAGCAGTACTTC. Encoded protein: CASSPRGGAYEQYF.

The chain has TRBV6-6 and TRBJ1-2; no firm D call. The CDR3 consists of 13 residues. Germline V lookup: CDR1 MNHNY, CDR2 SVGAGI (reference sequence). The V end lost 2 bases, the J end lost 6 bases, and 10 bases lay between the germline ends. DNA for the CDR3: TGTGCCAGCAGTTACGAGGTGCACCATGGCTACACCTTC. It encodes CASSYEVHHGYTF.

This clone was recorded only once. Other DNA sequences in this specimen translate into the identical CDR3. The rearrangement joins TRBV27 to TRBJ1-5; D is unclear. The V end was cut by 2 bases, the J end by 0 bases, with 5 bases between. In germline, CDR1 is MNHEY, CDR2 SMNVEV (reference sequence). The CDR3 is 14 residues long. The CDR3 DNA reads as TGTGCCAGCAGTTTAACCGCTAGCAATCAGCCCCAGCATTTT. Protein product: CASSLTASNQPQHF.

The V and J genes are TRBV6-6 and TRBJ2-7; D unresolved. The germline V gene has CDR1 MNHNY and CDR2 SVGAGI (reference sequence). This CDR3 region has 12 residues. V was clipped by 8 bases and J by 5 bases, with 13 bases between them. The CDR3 bases are TGTGCCAGCGGTCCCAATTTTAACGAGCAGTACTTC. It is translated as CASGPNFNEQYF.

The chain combines TRBV5-5 with TRBJ2-1; TRBD1 agrees at 8 bases. The CDR3 consists of 15 residues. With V trimmed by 4 bases and J by 0 bases, 3 bases remained unmatched. Per germline, CDR1 SGHKS and CDR2 YYEKEE (reference sequence). CDR3 sequence (DNA): TGTGCCAGCAGCATGGACAGGGACTCCTACAATGAGCAGTTCTTC. Its protein product is CASSMDRDSYNEQFF.